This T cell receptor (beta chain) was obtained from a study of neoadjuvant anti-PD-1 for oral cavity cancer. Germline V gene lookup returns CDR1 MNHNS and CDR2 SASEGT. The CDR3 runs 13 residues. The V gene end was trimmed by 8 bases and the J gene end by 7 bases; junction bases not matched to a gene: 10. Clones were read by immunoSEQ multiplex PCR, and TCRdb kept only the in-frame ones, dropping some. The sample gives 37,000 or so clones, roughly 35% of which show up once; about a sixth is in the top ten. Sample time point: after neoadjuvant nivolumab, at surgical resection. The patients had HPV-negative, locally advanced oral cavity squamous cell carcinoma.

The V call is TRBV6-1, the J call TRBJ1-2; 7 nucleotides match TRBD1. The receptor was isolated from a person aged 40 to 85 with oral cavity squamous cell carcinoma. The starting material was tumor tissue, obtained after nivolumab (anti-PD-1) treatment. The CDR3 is CASHFDRVSGYTF. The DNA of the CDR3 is TGTGCCAGCCATTTTGACAGGGTTTCTGGCTACACCTTC.